A single sample is the source of the 27 T cell receptor beta chains below, sequenced in a study of blood T cell repertoires in COVID-19. TCRdb's table, derived via immunoSEQ multiplex PCR, lists solely in-frame clones and lacks some. The sample contains some 250,000 clones, approximately 81% of which appear only once. Specimen: peripheral blood. These receptors were taken from a man aged 55-75 years with acute or convalescent COVID-19.

The chain uses TRBV27 and TRBJ1-6; 7 bases agree with TRBD1. V shed 2 bases, J shed 9 bases, and the junction held 4 bases outside the gene matches. Germline V gene lookup returns CDR1 MNHEY and CDR2 SMNVEV (reference sequence). The CDR3 consists of 14 residues. CDR3 amino acids: CASSLTGVSSPLHF. The CDR3 nucleotides read TGTGCCAGCAGTTTAACAGGGGTTAGTTCACCCCTCCACTTT.

The chain recombines TRBV28 with TRBJ2-7; 11 bases map to TRBD2. The CDR3 is made up of 19 amino acids. The trim removed 7 bases at V and 2 bases at J, leaving 19 bases unmatched. CDR1 is MDHEN, CDR2 SYDVKM, per germline. The CDR3 DNA reads TGTGCCAGCATCCTTTTACTAGCGGGAGTAGTTTGCAACCCCTACGAGCAGTACTTC. Translation gives CASILLLAGVVCNPYEQYF.

This clone was seen just once. V and J are TRBV10-3 and TRBJ1-2, with 10 bases lining up with TRBD1. The J segment lost 8 bases and the V segment lost 9 bases, leaving 15 bases of the junction unmatched. The CDR3 is made up of 15 amino acids. CDR1 and CDR2 (germline): ENHRY, SYGVKD. The CDR3, as DNA: TGTGCCATTTCCCGGGACCGGGACAGGGGACGGGGCTACACCTTC. This translates into CAISRDRDRGRGYTF.

The CDR3 DNA sequence: TGTGCCAGCAGAAGCACCGGGACAGGGAGCAATCAGCCCCAGCATTTT. Protein sequence: CASRSTGTGSNQPQHF. V gene TRBV6-6 combines with J gene TRBJ1-5, with TRBD1 matching 9 bases. With 6 bases clipped from V and 1 base from J, the junction kept 7 bases outside the gene matches. Per the germline V gene, CDR1 is MNHNY and CDR2 is SVGAGI (reference sequence). The CDR3 consists of 16 residues.

This sequence joins TRBV19 and TRBJ1-2, with D perhaps matching TRBD1 (5 bases). The CDR3 runs to 16 residues. V gave up 7 bases and J gave up 4 bases, with 22 bases separating them. CDR1 is LNHDA, CDR2 SQIVND, per germline (reference sequence). The CDR3 is CASTTGGGAIFYGYTF. The CDR3 DNA sequence: TGTGCCAGTACCACAGGAGGCGGGGCGATCTTCTATGGCTACACCTTC.

This chain joins TRBV11-2 and TRBJ1-6, with TRBD1 identical over 7 bases. Trimming at V came to 1 base and at J to 9 bases, leaving 0 bases not matched to a gene. The germline CDR1 and CDR2 sequences are SGHAT and FQNNGV. The CDR3 contains 13 residues. CDR3: CASSLGDSSPLHF. CDR3 nucleotides: TGTGCCAGCAGCTTAGGGGACAGTTCACCCCTCCACTTT.

The chain combines TRBV10-3 with TRBJ2-3; the match to TRBD1 covers 8 bases. From germline, CDR1 is ENHRY and CDR2 SYGVKD. With 10 bases clipped from V and 4 bases from J, the junction kept 16 bases outside the gene matches. The CDR3 spans 16 residues. The CDR3: CATRGHVDRDPDTQYF. CDR3 DNA: TGTGCCACCCGGGGACACGTGGACAGGGATCCAGATACGCAGTATTTT.

V is TRBV3-1 (or the pseudogene TRBV3-2) and J is TRBJ1-1, with D unclear. Germline V gene lookup returns CDR1 LGHDT and CDR2 YNNKEL (reference sequence). V lost 2 bases and J 4 bases, leaving 11 bases between the germline ends. The CDR3 extends over 14 amino acids. CDR3 DNA sequence: TGTGCCAGCAGCCAAAGAGGGTCCTTCACTGAAGCTTTCTTT. Translated, it gives CASSQRGSFTEAFF.

J is TRBJ1-1 and V is TRBV19; possible D gene TRBD1, 5 bases. V was shortened by 4 bases and J by 1 base, with 10 bases between the two germline ends. Germline assignment: CDR1 LNHDA and CDR2 SQIVND (reference sequence). The CDR3 is 14 amino acids. This CDR3 reads CASSKGVRNTEAFF. The DNA for the CDR3 is TGTGCCAGTAGTAAAGGGGTAAGGAACACTGAAGCTTTCTTT.

This chain connects TRBV18 to TRBJ1-2; 8 bases match TRBD1. The V gene end was trimmed by 4 bases and the J gene end by 5 bases; junction bases not matched to a gene: 6. CDR1 and CDR2 from the germline V gene are KGHSH and LQKENI. The CDR3 extends over 14 amino acids. CDR3 loop: CASSRADRAYGYTF. CDR3 bases: TGTGCCAGCTCACGGGCGGACAGGGCGTATGGCTACACCTTC. Complete variable domain (other parts from reference TRBV18 and TRBJ1-2): NAGVMQNPRHLVRRRGQEARLRCSPMKGHSHVYWYRQLPEEGLKFMVYLQKENIIDESGMPKERFSAEFPKEGPSILRIQQVVRGDSAAYFCASSRADRAYGYTFGSGTRLTVV.

This chain connects TRBV19 to TRBJ2-1, with TRBD2 matching 10 bases. V dropped 3 bases and J dropped 10; count of bases not matched to a gene: 9. Germline CDR1 reads LNHDA; CDR2 reads SQIVND (reference sequence). This CDR3 contains 15 residues. CDR3 sequence reads: CASSIDRAGGGEQFF. In DNA, the CDR3 is TGTGCCAGTAGTATCGATCGAGCGGGAGGGGGGGAGCAGTTCTTC. The full variable domain, completed using reference TRBV19 and TRBJ2-1, is DGGITQSPKYLFRKEGQNVTLSCEQNLNHDAMYWYRQDPGQGLRLIYYSQIVNDFQKGDIAEGYSVSREKKESFPLTVTSAQKNPTAFYLCASSIDRAGGGEQFFGPGTRLTVL.

V usage is TRBV19 and J usage is TRBJ2-2; D possibly corresponds to TRBD1 (6 bases). CDR3 length: 16 amino acids. Trimming removed 4 bases from V and 0 bases from J, with 12 bases in between. The germline CDR1 and CDR2 sequences are LNHDA and SQIVND (reference sequence). The CDR3 protein is CASSRGQIANTGELFF. CDR3 sequence (DNA): TGTGCCAGTAGTAGAGGACAGATCGCGAACACCGGGGAGCTGTTTTTT.

J is TRBJ1-2 and V is TRBV27, with no clear D. Germline V gene data show CDR1 as MNHEY and CDR2 as SMNVEV (reference sequence). The CDR3 extends over 15 amino acids. Deletions cut 1 base from V and 4 bases from J, with 13 bases between. The CDR3 nucleotides read TGTGCCAGCAGTTTATGGGCCGGGGAGGCCTATGGCTACACCTTC. Protein product: CASSLWAGEAYGYTF.

The chain has TRBV4-3 and TRBJ2-3; a weak D match, TRBD2 (6 bases). Germline V lookup: CDR1 LGHNA, CDR2 YSLEER. This CDR3 spans 13 amino acids. Deletions cut 4 bases from V and 6 bases from J, with 11 bases between. CDR3 nucleotides: TGCGCCAGCAGCCCTCGGGAGTCCGATACGCAGTATTTT. This codes for CASSPRESDTQYF.

In this sample, this clone turned up a few times. The rearrangement links TRBV28 to TRBJ2-7; D ambiguous. Germline CDR1 and CDR2: MDHEN and SYDVKM. V gave up 5 bases and J gave up 0 bases, with 14 bases separating them. The CDR3 covers 15 residues. CDR3: CASSLWSQSSYEQYF. CDR3 DNA sequence: TGTGCCAGCAGTCTCTGGAGCCAGAGCTCCTACGAGCAGTACTTC.

There are a few counts of this clone. CDR3 sequence (DNA): TGTGCCAGCAGTTTAAGAGGAGGTAGCAATCAGCCCCAGCATTTT. This translates into CASSLRGGSNQPQHF. The chain has TRBV27 and TRBJ1-5; no clear D gene. V was cut by 2 bases and J by 0 bases, with 8 bases left in between. The CDR3 is made up of 15 amino acids. From germline, CDR1 is MNHEY and CDR2 SMNVEV (reference sequence).

This chain connects TRBV4-2 to TRBJ1-1; D not resolved. The CDR3 spans 16 residues. The V end lost 0 bases, the J end lost 1 base, and 12 bases lay between the germline ends. Germline values: CDR1 LGHNA, CDR2 YNFKEQ. The CDR3 is CASSQEGRVTNTEAFF. CDR3 DNA: TGTGCCAGCAGCCAAGAAGGGAGGGTGACGAACACTGAAGCTTTCTTT.

V is TRBV5-1 and J is TRBJ2-2; the match to TRBD2 covers 12 bases. The V and J ends lost 2 bases and 1 base, in that order; junction bases with no gene match: 9. Germline CDR1 and CDR2: SGHRS and YFSETQ. This CDR3 is 19 amino acids long. The CDR3 bases are TGCGCCAGCAGCTTCAGGAGACTAGCGGGGGCTTTGAACACCGGGGAGCTGTTTTTT. Protein sequence: CASSFRRLAGALNTGELFF.

This chain joins TRBV4-1 and TRBJ2-1, with a possible D match to TRBD1 (6 bases). V was pared by 5 bases and J by 5 bases, with 28 bases between. Looked up from germline, CDR1 is MGHRA and CDR2 is YSYEKL. This CDR3 contains 19 residues. The CDR3 region is CASSKLLPPYRVADNEQFF. The CDR3 coding sequence is TGCGCCAGCAGCAAACTTCTCCCCCCGTACAGGGTCGCTGACAATGAGCAGTTCTTC.

The gene calls are TRBV6-4 and TRBJ2-1; no definite D call. V shed 4 bases and J shed 8 bases, with 9 bases lying between them. The CDR3 runs to 12 residues. CDR1 MRHNA and CDR2 SNTAGT come from the germline V gene. The CDR3 is CASSGASDEQFF. CDR3 DNA: TGTGCCAGCAGTGGGGCCTCCGATGAGCAGTTCTTC.

This clone was seen more than once but under ten times. The chain has TRBV27 and TRBJ2-2; D possibly corresponds to TRBD2 (5 bases). Germline CDR1 MNHEY, CDR2 SMNVEV (reference sequence). V gave up 8 bases and J gave up 4 bases, with 11 bases separating them. The CDR3 consists of 13 residues. The CDR3 region has the DNA TGTGCCAGCGGACGGGGATTCACCGGGGAGCTGTTTTTT. This encodes CASGRGFTGELFF.

V and J are TRBV12-5 and TRBJ1-3, with TRBD1 matching 11 bases. The germline gives CDR1 LGHNT, CDR2 FRNRAP. The CDR3 length is 17 residues. Trimming cost V 1 base and J 0 bases; bases outside gene matches: 2. The CDR3 sequence is CASGLAGTGGSGNTIYF. The CDR3 nucleotides read TGTGCTAGTGGTTTGGCCGGGACAGGGGGCTCTGGAAACACCATATATTTT.

The V and J genes are TRBV2 and TRBJ2-7; no clear D gene. The ends were cut back, 8 bases at V and 0 bases at J, with 8 bases in the middle. CDR1 is SNHLY and CDR2 is FYNNEI in the germline V gene. CDR3 length equals 12 residues. The CDR3 is CASSDNSYEQYF. The CDR3 DNA is TGTGCCAGCTCCGACAACTCCTACGAGCAGTACTTC.

This clone was picked up one time. The chain joins TRBV6-4 to TRBJ2-2; D not resolved. Deletions cut 3 bases from V and 3 bases from J, with 11 bases between. The germline gives CDR1 MRHNA, CDR2 SNTAGT. The CDR3 is 15 amino acids. CDR3 sequence: CASSDRNYHTGELFF. The CDR3 nucleotides read TGTGCCAGCAGTGATAGGAACTATCACACCGGGGAGCTGTTTTTT.

This sequence joins TRBV4-1 and TRBJ2-7; D might be TRBD1 (5 bases). Trimming left V 3 bases short and J 5 bases short, with 17 bases between. The CDR3 totals 15 residues. Germline V CDR1 and CDR2: MGHRA, YSYEKL. Here the CDR3 reads CASSHAEVRVHEQYF. The CDR3 coding sequence is TGCGCCAGCAGCCATGCTGAGGTCAGGGTACACGAGCAGTACTTC.

The chain carries TRBV5-4 and TRBJ2-7; 16 bases are a match to TRBD2. The CDR3 contains 17 residues. Germline V lookup: CDR1 SGHNT, CDR2 YYREEE (reference sequence). Germline trimming cut 4 bases from V and 6 bases from J; bases unmatched to any gene: 10. As DNA, the CDR3 is TGTGCCAGCAGCAGACAACAGGGGACTAGCGGGAGGGTCGAGCAGTACTTC. This gives the protein CASSRQQGTSGRVEQYF.

This sequence joins TRBV4-3 and TRBJ1-4; TRBD1 aligns across 12 bases. This CDR3 comprises 19 residues. Germline loops: CDR1 LGHNA, CDR2 YSLEER. V shed 0 bases, J shed 6 bases, and the junction held 11 bases outside the gene matches. The CDR3 here is CASSQDRIGTGGVYEKLFF. The CDR3 DNA reads as TGCGCCAGCAGCCAAGATCGAATAGGGACAGGGGGCGTTTATGAAAAACTGTTTTTT.